This T cell receptor beta chain derives from a study of blood T cell repertoires in COVID-19. Per the germline V gene, CDR1 is SGHNT and CDR2 is YYREEE (reference sequence). With V trimmed by 4 bases and J by 6 bases, 8 bases remained unmatched. The CDR3 has 14 residues. Only in-frame clones appear in the TCRdb table, and some are missing; sequencing was by immunoSEQ multiplex PCR. The table records about 120,000 clones, over 70% of them present only once. This sequence joins TRBV5-4 and TRBJ2-7; TRBD1 agrees at 9 bases. The sequence was collected from a woman between 70 and 85 years old with acute or convalescent COVID-19. The material sequenced was peripheral blood. In nucleotides, the CDR3 is TGTGCCAGCAGCATTCCGGGACAGGGAGGCGAGCAGTACTTC. Translating it yields CASSIPGQGGEQYF.